These 10 T cell receptor beta chains were all obtained from the same sample, sequenced in a study of cytomegalovirus exposure and HLA in healthy donors. The PCR ran on 60 Vbeta and 13 Jbeta primers. Sequencing was performed with immunoSEQ multiplex PCR; in TCRdb, only in-frame clones are kept and a portion is missing. The data contain about 160,000 clones, 82% of them seen just once; the ten biggest clones take up 1.5%. The source material was PBMCs. The receptors were gathered from a girl under 18 in good health and CMV-seropositive.

The chain combines TRBV19 with TRBJ2-7; 8 bases match TRBD1. Germline CDR1 reads LNHDA; CDR2 reads SQIVND (reference sequence). The CDR3 has 16 residues. V shed 7 bases and J 0 bases; nucleotides not matched to a gene: 11. Here the CDR3 reads CASTPDRDLGSYEQYF. CDR3 nucleotide sequence: TGTGCCAGTACCCCGGACAGGGACCTGGGCTCCTACGAGCAGTACTTC.

The chain employs TRBV9 and TRBJ1-3, with TRBD1 as a possible D gene (6 bases). V shed 0 bases and J shed 2 bases, with 12 bases lying between them. CDR1 is SGDLS and CDR2 is YYNGEE in the germline V gene. The CDR3 extends over 16 amino acids. CDR3 bases: TGTGCCAGCAGCGTAGGTTGGGGGCCTGCTGGAAACACCATATATTTT. This translates into CASSVGWGPAGNTIYF.

This chain links TRBV11-2 with TRBJ1-2; D remains unclear. The germline CDR1 and CDR2 sequences are SGHAT and FQNNGV. Trimming left V 0 bases short and J 3 bases short, with 11 bases between. CDR3 length equals 15 residues. In DNA, the CDR3 is TGTGCCAGCAGCTTAGAGGCGGGGTGGTACTATGGCTACACCTTC. It codes for CASSLEAGWYYGYTF.

This CDR3 reads CASSFGQMNTEAFF. Here the CDR3 DNA reads TGTGCCAGCAGCTTTGGGCAGATGAACACTGAAGCTTTCTTT. The chain joins TRBV5-6 to TRBJ1-1, with unresolved D. CDR3 length: 14 amino acids. The germline V gene encodes CDR1 SGHDT and CDR2 YYEEEE. The ends were cut back, 2 bases at V and 0 bases at J, with 8 bases in the middle.

This sequence joins TRBV30 and TRBJ2-7, with D possibly TRBD1 on 6 matching bases. V was shortened by 2 bases and J by 5 bases, with 19 bases between the two germline ends. This CDR3 contains 15 residues. Germline V gene sequence: CDR1 GTSNPN, CDR2 SVGIG (reference sequence). CDR3: CAWSLLAGVIDEQYF. The CDR3 DNA follows: TGTGCCTGGAGTCTCTTGGCAGGGGTAATCGACGAGCAGTACTTC.

This clone was seen a handful of times. This chain links TRBV10-3 with TRBJ2-3, with TRBD2 identical over 12 bases. The trim removed 4 bases at V and 4 bases at J, leaving 6 bases unmatched. The CDR3 contains 16 residues. CDR1 is ENHRY, CDR2 SYGVKD, per germline. DNA of the CDR3: TGTGCCATCAGTGCGCTAGCGGGAGGGCCGGCAGATACGCAGTATTTT. Translation gives CAISALAGGPADTQYF.

V usage is TRBV18 and J usage is TRBJ2-7; possibly TRBD2 for D (6 bases). V was clipped by 1 base and J by 1 base, with 8 bases between them. CDR3 size: 14 residues. Germline CDR1 and CDR2: KGHSH and LQKENI. The CDR3 is CASSPQEGSYEQYF. The CDR3 bases are TGTGCCAGCTCACCACAGGAGGGGTCCTACGAGCAGTACTTC.

The V call is TRBV28, the J call TRBJ1-2; D gene unclear. Germline loops: CDR1 MDHEN, CDR2 SYDVKM. This CDR3 is 13 amino acids long. Trimming removed 3 bases at V and 5 bases at J, with 10 bases between. The chain's CDR3 is CASSLFSRYGYTF. In nucleotides, the CDR3 is TGTGCCAGCAGTTTGTTCTCACGGTATGGCTACACCTTC.

The rearrangement links TRBV18 to TRBJ1-1, with D unresolved. Germline CDR1 and CDR2: KGHSH and LQKENI. Trimming shortened V by 3 bases and J by 3 bases, and 5 bases separated the two germline ends. This CDR3 has 12 amino acids. CDR3 bases: TGTGCCAGCTCACCGATAGACACTGAAGCTTTCTTT. It encodes CASSPIDTEAFF.

V usage is TRBV14 and J usage is TRBJ2-1; possible D gene TRBD2, 6 bases. V shed 0 bases and J shed 3 bases, with 15 bases lying between them. This CDR3 is 17 amino acids long. CDR1 SGHDN and CDR2 FVKESK come from the germline V gene. The CDR3 is CASSQDRGKDYYNEQFF. CDR3 in DNA: TGTGCCAGCAGCCAAGATCGGGGGAAGGACTACTACAATGAGCAGTTCTTC. The complete variable domain, with remaining parts taken from reference TRBV14 and TRBJ2-1, reads EAGVTQFPSHSVIEKGQTVTLRCDPISGHDNLYWYRRVMGKEIKFLLHFVKESKQDESGMPNNRFLAERTGGTYSTLKVQPAELEDSGVYFCASSQDRGKDYYNEQFFGPGTRLTVL.